This T cell receptor (beta chain) was captured by sequencing in a study of OX40 agonist ivuxolimab in advanced cancers. This CDR3 region has 13 residues. Germline V gene sequence: CDR1 LNHDA, CDR2 SQIVND (reference sequence). The V end lost 2 bases, the J end lost 7 bases, and 8 bases lay between the germline ends. Only in-frame clones appear in the TCRdb table, and some are missing; sequencing was by immunoSEQ multiplex PCR. The table records tens of thousands of clones, 86% of them present only once. This receptor was identified in an adult with an advanced solid tumor such as melanoma, head and neck, liver or kidney cancer. The sequencing here drew on CD4+ or CD8+ T cells sorted from blood, taken in a trial of the OX40 agonist ivuxolimab. V and J are TRBV19 and TRBJ2-2; tentatively, D is TRBD2 (6 bases). This CDR3 reads CASSIHGGGELFF. CDR3 DNA: TGTGCCAGTAGTATACACGGGGGCGGGGAGCTGTTTTTT.